A selection of T cell receptor beta chains follows, all from one sample in a study of T cells in localized non-small cell lung cancer. The assay was immunoSEQ multiplex PCR, and TCRdb's table has in-frame clones only and misses some. The repertoire holds some 40,000 clones, with more than 90% as singletons. Specimen: peripheral blood, collected before any cancer treatment. These receptors originate from a female donor at least 60 years old with stage I lung adenocarcinoma. The CDR3 runs from the conserved cysteine through the conserved F or W. The D gene is left open where the match is weak.

>NA|TRBV5-1|TRBJ2-2
TGCGCCAGCAGTTTGACTAGGACCGCGAACACCGGGGAGCTGTTTTTT
CASSLTRTANTGELFF
>NA|TRBV6-5|TRBJ2-2
TGTGCCAGCAGTTATTTTGGGGCCAGCACCGGGGAGCTGTTTTTT
CASSYFGASTGELFF
>TRBD1|TRBV5-4|TRBJ2-5
TGTGCCAGCAGCCCAACCTCGGACAGGGGGAAGACCCAGTACTTC
CASSPTSDRGKTQYF
>NA|TRBV6-1|TRBJ1-2
TGTGCCAGCAGTGAGGGAGCCAACCAAGATGGCTACACCTTC
CASSEGANQDGYTF
>TRBD1|TRBV7-2|TRBJ1-1
TGTGCCAGCAGCCGTGAAGGGGGCGCGAGGAACACTGAAGCTTTCTTT
CASSREGGARNTEAFF
>TRBD2|TRBV15|TRBJ2-5
TGTGCCACCAGCAGAGTGGGACTAGTACCTAACCAAGAGACCCAGTACTTC
CATSRVGLVPNQETQYF
>NA|TRBV19|TRBJ1-1
TGTGCCAGTAGCCGGTCTGGCAGGGGCATTGAAGCTTTCTTT
CASSRSGRGIEAFF
>NA|TRBV29-1|TRBJ1-1
TGCAGCGCTAAGGACAGACCGAACACTGAAGCTTTCTTT
CSAKDRPNTEAFF
>TRBD1|TRBV9|TRBJ2-3
TGTGCCAGCAGCACCTATCGGGGACAGAGCACAGATACGCAGTATTTT
CASSTYRGQSTDTQYF
>NA|TRBV27|TRBJ1-2
TGTGCCAGCAGCCCTGCCTGGGCTAACTATGGCTACACCTTC
CASSPAWANYGYTF